The clone carrying this T cell receptor (beta chain) was found many times. Antigen: not known. The sample is drawn from a study of CD8 T cells in ankylosing spondylitis. General study findings and limits: For ankylosing spondylitis blood, a TCR beta motif of 7 to 9 highly homologous variants appeared characteristic.

TCRdb ran MiXCR on the 5' RACE reads and lists one entry per CDR3 protein. The sample has roughly 97,000 distinct CDR3 sequences, 7.5% to 9% seen once. Trimming left V 2 bases short and J 6 bases short, with 8 bases between. The CDR3 has 13 amino acids. Germline V lookup: CDR1 MNHEY, CDR2 SVGAGI. The sequencing sample was made of blood, either unsorted or a sorted T cell fraction (not recorded which). V and J are TRBV6-5 and TRBJ2-4; D gene unclear. This TCR was recovered from a male donor with ankylosing spondylitis or in good health (not recorded which). The CDR3, as DNA: TGTGCCAGCAGTTACGAAGCCGGAAACATTCAGTACTTC. Amino acid sequence: CASSYEAGNIQYF.